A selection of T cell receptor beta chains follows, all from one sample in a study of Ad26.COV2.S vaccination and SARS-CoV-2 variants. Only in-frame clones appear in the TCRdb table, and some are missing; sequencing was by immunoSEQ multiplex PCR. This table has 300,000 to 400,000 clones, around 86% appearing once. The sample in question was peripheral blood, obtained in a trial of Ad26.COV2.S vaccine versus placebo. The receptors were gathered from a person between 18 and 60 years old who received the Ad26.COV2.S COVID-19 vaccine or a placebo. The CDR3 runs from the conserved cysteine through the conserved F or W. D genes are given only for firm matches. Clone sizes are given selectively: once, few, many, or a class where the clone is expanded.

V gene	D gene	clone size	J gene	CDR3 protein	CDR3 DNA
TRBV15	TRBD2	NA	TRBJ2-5	CATSLAGGPRETQYF	TGTGCCACCAGCCTAGCGGGGGGGCCTCGGGAGACCCAGTACTTC
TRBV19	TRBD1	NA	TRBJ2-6	CASSRTGATTGANVLTF	TGTGCCAGTAGCCGGACAGGGGCCACCACTGGGGCCAACGTCCTGACTTTC
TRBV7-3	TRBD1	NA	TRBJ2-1	CASSLGQGVYNEQFF	TGTGCCAGCAGCTTGGGACAGGGGGTCTACAATGAGCAGTTCTTC
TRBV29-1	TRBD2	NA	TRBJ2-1	CSVASMGLAGGNEQFF	TGCAGCGTTGCAAGTATGGGACTAGCGGGGGGCAATGAGCAGTTCTTC
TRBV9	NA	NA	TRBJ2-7	CASSADGGTYEQYF	TGTGCCAGCAGCGCTGACGGCGGTACCTACGAGCAGTACTTC
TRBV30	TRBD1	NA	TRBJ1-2	CAWSGADRGIYGYTF	TGTGCCTGGAGTGGGGCGGACAGGGGAATATATGGCTACACCTTC
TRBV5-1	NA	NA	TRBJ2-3	CASSWRRTDIDTQYF	TGCGCCAGCAGCTGGAGGAGGACAGACATAGATACGCAGTATTTT
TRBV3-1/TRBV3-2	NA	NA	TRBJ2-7	CASSSFGGPHTYEQYF	TGTGCCAGCAGCTCGTTCGGGGGGCCACATACCTACGAGCAGTACTTC
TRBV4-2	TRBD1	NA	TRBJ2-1	CASSQAEWTGHPFF	TGTGCCAGCAGCCAGGCGGAATGGACAGGGCACCCGTTCTTC
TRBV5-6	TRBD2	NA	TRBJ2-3	CASSLGTSDTDTQYF	TGTGCCAGCAGCTTGGGGACTAGCGACACAGATACGCAGTATTTT
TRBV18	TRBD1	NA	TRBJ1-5	CASSERAGGYQPQHF	TGTGCCAGCTCAGAGCGGGCAGGGGGGTATCAGCCCCAGCATTTT
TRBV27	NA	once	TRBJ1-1	CASSLSPKNTEAFF	TGTGCCAGCAGTTTATCCCCAAAGAACACTGAAGCTTTCTTT
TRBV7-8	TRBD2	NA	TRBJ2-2	CASSFPRLAGDTGELFF	TGTGCCAGCAGCTTCCCACGACTAGCGGGGGACACCGGGGAGCTGTTTTTT
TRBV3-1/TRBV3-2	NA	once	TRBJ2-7	CASSSSYSYEQYF	TGTGCCAGCAGCTCAAGTTATTCTTACGAGCAGTACTTC
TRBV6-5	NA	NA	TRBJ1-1	CASQKDTEAFF	TGTGCCAGCCAGAAGGACACTGAAGCTTTCTTT
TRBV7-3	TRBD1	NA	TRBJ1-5	CASTHGSGQGNVRQPQHF	TGTGCCAGCACCCATGGCTCGGGACAGGGAAACGTAAGACAGCCCCAGCATTTT
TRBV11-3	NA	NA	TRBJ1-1	CASSLDGEDEAFF	TGTGCCAGCAGCTTAGATGGCGAGGATGAAGCTTTCTTT
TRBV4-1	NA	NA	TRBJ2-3	CASSQASKNTQYF	TGCGCCAGCAGCCAGGCTAGCAAAAATACGCAGTATTTT
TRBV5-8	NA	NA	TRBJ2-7	CASSFGGVDEQYF	TGTGCCAGCAGCTTCGGGGGAGTGGACGAGCAGTACTTC
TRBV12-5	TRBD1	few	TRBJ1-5	CASGQRGQPQHF	TGCGCCTCGGGACAGAGGGGTCAGCCCCAGCATTTT
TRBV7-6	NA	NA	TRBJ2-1	CASSPPPFSSYNEQFF	TGTGCCAGCAGCCCCCCTCCCTTCAGCTCCTACAATGAGCAGTTCTTC
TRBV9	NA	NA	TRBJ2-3	CASSVEAGRYTDTQYF	TGTGCCAGCAGCGTAGAGGCGGGGAGATACACAGATACGCAGTATTTT
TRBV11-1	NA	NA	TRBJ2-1	CASSLVREQFF	TGTGCCAGCAGCTTAGTCCGAGAGCAGTTCTTC
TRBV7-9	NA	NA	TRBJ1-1	CASSLDMNTEAFF	TGTGCCAGCAGCTTAGATATGAACACTGAAGCTTTCTTT
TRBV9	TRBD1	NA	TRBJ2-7	CASSIRTGDEQYF	TGTGCCAGCAGCATACGGACAGGGGACGAGCAGTACTTC
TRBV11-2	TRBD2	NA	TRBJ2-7	CASSPGTTVRQYF	TGTGCCAGCAGCCCAGGGACTACAGTACGGCAGTACTTC
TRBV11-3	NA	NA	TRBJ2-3	CASSFSFVDGGPSTDTQYF	TGTGCCAGCAGCTTTTCTTTTGTGGATGGTGGTCCAAGCACAGATACGCAGTATTTT
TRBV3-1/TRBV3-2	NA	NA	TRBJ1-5	CASSLGLGEPQHF	TGTGCCAGCAGCCTTGGACTGGGGGAGCCCCAGCATTTT
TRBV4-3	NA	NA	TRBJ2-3	CASSQGRDTQYF	TGCGCCAGCAGCCAAGGGCGGGATACGCAGTATTTT
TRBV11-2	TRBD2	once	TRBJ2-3	CASRPTSGLEWTQYF	TGTGCCAGCAGGCCGACTAGCGGCCTTGAGTGGACGCAGTATTTT
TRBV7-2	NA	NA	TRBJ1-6	CASSWDGIDSPLHF	TGTGCCAGCAGCTGGGACGGGATTGATTCACCCCTCCACTTT
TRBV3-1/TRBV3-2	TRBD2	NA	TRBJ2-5	CASSQASGLAENQETQYF	TGTGCCAGCAGCCAAGCCTCCGGACTAGCGGAAAACCAAGAGACCCAGTACTTC
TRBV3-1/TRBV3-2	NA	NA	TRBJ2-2	CASSQDYRGSGELFF	TGTGCCAGCAGCCAAGATTATCGGGGCTCCGGGGAGCTGTTTTTT
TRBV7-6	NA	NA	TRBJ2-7	CASSSLGTTKDPLYEQYF	TGTGCCAGCAGCTCCCTCGGGACAACTAAGGATCCCCTCTACGAGCAGTACTTC
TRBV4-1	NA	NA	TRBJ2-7	CASSQGNPVGQYF	TGCGCCAGCAGCCAAGGGAACCCGGTGGGGCAGTACTTC
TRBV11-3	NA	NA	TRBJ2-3	CASSLRGGGADTQYF	TGTGCCAGCAGCTTGAGAGGGGGGGGTGCGGATACGCAGTATTTT
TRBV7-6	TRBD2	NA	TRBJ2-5	CASSFLLAGGPETQYF	TGTGCCAGCAGCTTCCTATTAGCGGGGGGGCCGGAGACCCAGTACTTC
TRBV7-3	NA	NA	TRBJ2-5	CASSPRIGAGKETQYF	TGTGCCAGCAGCCCAAGGATAGGGGCTGGCAAAGAGACCCAGTACTTC
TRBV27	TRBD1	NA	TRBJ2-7	CAVSSGTGVHEQYF	TGTGCCGTATCCTCCGGGACAGGGGTCCACGAGCAGTACTTC
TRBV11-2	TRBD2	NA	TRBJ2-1	CASSSRLAGGGDNEQFF	TGTGCCAGCAGCTCCCGACTAGCGGGGGGGGGAGACAATGAGCAGTTCTTC
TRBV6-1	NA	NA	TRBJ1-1	CASSETGGNTEAFF	TGTGCCAGCAGTGAGACAGGTGGGAACACTGAAGCTTTCTTT
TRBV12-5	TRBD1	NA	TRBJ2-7	CASGYGTGPYEQYF	TGTGCTAGTGGTTATGGGACAGGTCCCTACGAGCAGTACTTC
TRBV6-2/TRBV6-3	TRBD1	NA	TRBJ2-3	CASSYSPRNRGTDTQYF	TGTGCCAGCAGTTACTCGCCAAGGAACAGGGGGACAGATACGCAGTATTTT
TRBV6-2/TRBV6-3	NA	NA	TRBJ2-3	CASSYSGDTQYF	TGTGCCAGCAGTTACTCTGGAGATACGCAGTATTTT
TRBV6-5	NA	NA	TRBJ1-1	CASRRLMYTEAFF	TGTGCCAGCAGGAGACTCATGTACACTGAAGCTTTCTTT
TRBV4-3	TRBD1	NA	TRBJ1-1	CASSQELTGGNTEAFF	TGCGCCAGCAGCCAAGAATTAACAGGGGGCAACACTGAAGCTTTCTTT
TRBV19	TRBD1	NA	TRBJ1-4	CASSVRGQSNEKLFF	TGTGCCAGTAGTGTGAGGGGACAGTCTAATGAAAAACTGTTTTTT
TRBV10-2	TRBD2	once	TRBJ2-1	CASSESSSQGLADNEQFF	TGCGCCAGCAGTGAGTCGAGTAGTCAGGGACTAGCAGACAATGAGCAGTTCTTC
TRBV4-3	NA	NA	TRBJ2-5	CASSHFLGPQETQYF	TGCGCCAGCAGCCACTTTCTGGGACCCCAAGAGACCCAGTACTTC
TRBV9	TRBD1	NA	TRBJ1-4	CASSVGQNNEKLFF	TGTGCCAGCAGCGTGGGACAGAATAATGAAAAACTGTTTTTT
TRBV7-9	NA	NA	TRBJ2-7	CASSLGPKDEQYF	TGTGCCAGCAGCTTAGGACCAAAGGACGAGCAGTACTTC
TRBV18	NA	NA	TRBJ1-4	CASSPDIQNEKLFF	TGTGCCAGCTCACCCGACATCCAGAATGAAAAACTGTTTTTT
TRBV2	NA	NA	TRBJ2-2	CASSFSTTTNTGELFF	TGTGCCAGCAGTTTTTCGACTACCACGAACACCGGGGAGCTGTTTTTT